This paragraph reports one T cell receptor beta chain. The sample originates from a study of radiation and T cells in renal cell carcinoma. Time point noted: blood 2 weeks post-SBRT. This sample's treatment: 15 Gy SBRT to primary tumor, nephrectomy 4 weeks later. After SBRT, blood was collected at 2 and 4 weeks, plus baseline. The table came from immunoSEQ multiplex PCR; TCRdb's copy has only in-frame clones and leaves some out. This table has approximately 120,000 clones, 81% appearing once. The TCR sequence derives from a man aged 45-65 years with renal cell carcinoma. Sequencing used blood, obtained from a patient whose treatment included radiotherapy and nephrectomy.

CDR3 sequence (DNA): TGTGCCAGCAGCTTAAGTGGGTCAGGGACCTACGAGCAGTACTTC. Translating gives CASSLSGSGTYEQYF. The chain is built from TRBV7-9 and TRBJ2-7; possibly TRBD1 for D (5 bases). The V end lost 2 bases, the J end lost 2 bases, and 13 bases lay between the germline ends. Germline V CDR1 and CDR2: SEHNR, FQNEAQ (reference sequence). The CDR3 sequence is 15 residues long.